A selection of T cell receptor beta chains follows, all from one sample in a study of cytomegalovirus exposure and HLA in healthy donors. Sequencing was performed with immunoSEQ multiplex PCR; in TCRdb, only in-frame clones are kept and a portion is missing. Here the sample spans 70,000 to 95,000 clones, 62% being singletons. The specimen sequenced was PBMCs. The receptors stem from a woman aged 25-40 years in good health and CMV-seropositive. Both conserved end residues are part of each CDR3. A D gene is named only where the DNA matches it firmly. Some rows mark clone size as missing; the rest say once, few, many or name a class of expanded clone.

D: .; size: .; V: TRBV27; J: TRBJ1-5; DNA: TGTGCCAGCAGTTTGGCAGGAACAAATCAGCCCCAGCATTTT; CDR3: CASSLAGTNQPQHF
D: .; size: few; V: TRBV7-9; J: TRBJ1-1; DNA: TGTGCCAGCAGCTCTCGGAGAGAAACTGAAGCTTTCTTT; CDR3: CASSSRRETEAFF
D: TRBD1; size: .; V: TRBV30; J: TRBJ1-1; DNA: TGTGCCTGGAGTCCACTGGACAGGCTGGAGAACACTGAAGCTTTCTTT; CDR3: CAWSPLDRLENTEAFF
D: .; size: .; V: TRBV5-4; J: TRBJ1-1; DNA: TGTGCCAGCAGCTTGATAAAGGGGAAGTTGCACACTGAAGCTTTCTTT; CDR3: CASSLIKGKLHTEAFF
D: TRBD1; size: .; V: TRBV11-2; J: TRBJ2-1; DNA: TGTGCCAGCAGCTATCAGGGGGTAGGTGAGCAGTTCTTC; CDR3: CASSYQGVGEQFF
D: .; size: .; V: TRBV5-1; J: TRBJ2-5; DNA: TGCGCCAGCAGCTTGAGCGGGACCCAGTACTTC; CDR3: CASSLSGTQYF
D: TRBD2; size: once; V: TRBV5-1; J: TRBJ2-3; DNA: TGCGCCAGCAGCTTTATGACTAGCCTCCATACGCAGTATTTT; CDR3: CASSFMTSLHTQYF
D: .; size: .; V: TRBV7-2; J: TRBJ2-3; DNA: TGTGCCAGCAGCTCGGACTGGGATACGCAGTATTTT; CDR3: CASSSDWDTQYF
D: .; size: few; V: TRBV9; J: TRBJ1-1; DNA: TGTGCCAGCAGCGTAGCTCCGACATTGAACACTGAAGCTTTCTTT; CDR3: CASSVAPTLNTEAFF
D: TRBD1; size: .; V: TRBV19; J: TRBJ1-5; DNA: TGTGCCAGTAAAACAGACAGGGCCTATAGCAATCAGCCCCAGCATTTT; CDR3: CASKTDRAYSNQPQHF
D: TRBD1; size: .; V: TRBV29-1; J: TRBJ2-5; DNA: TGCAGCGTTGACAGGGGGAAGAGGGAGACCCAGTACTTC; CDR3: CSVDRGKRETQYF
D: TRBD1; size: once; V: TRBV28; J: TRBJ1-1; DNA: TGTGCCAGCCGGACAGGGGGTTTGAACACTGAAGCTTTCTTT; CDR3: CASRTGGLNTEAFF
D: TRBD1; size: few; V: TRBV7-2; J: TRBJ1-1; DNA: TGTGCCAGCAGCTCCGACAGGGGGCGGGTTGCTGAAGCTTTCTTT; CDR3: CASSSDRGRVAEAFF
D: .; size: .; V: TRBV5-1; J: TRBJ1-4; DNA: TGCGCCAGCAGGCTAGAATCAACTAATGAAAAACTGTTTTTT; CDR3: CASRLESTNEKLFF
D: .; size: once; V: TRBV29-1; J: TRBJ2-7; DNA: TGCAGCGTTGGCGACGCCAGGGCCTACGAGCAGTACTTC; CDR3: CSVGDARAYEQYF
D: .; size: few; V: TRBV7-9; J: TRBJ2-2; DNA: TGTGCCAGCAGCTTAGTTTCGACTTACACCGGGGAGCTGTTTTTT; CDR3: CASSLVSTYTGELFF
D: TRBD1; size: few; V: TRBV7-3; J: TRBJ2-6; DNA: TGTGCCAGCAGCAGAGACAGGGACCTCTCTGGGGCCAACGTCCTGACTTTC; CDR3: CASSRDRDLSGANVLTF
D: .; size: .; V: TRBV27; J: TRBJ1-5; DNA: TGTGCCAGCAGTTTATCGGTGAGACAGCCCCAGCATTTT; CDR3: CASSLSVRQPQHF
D: .; size: .; V: TRBV5-4; J: TRBJ2-1; DNA: TGTGCCAGCAGCTTGTCCAGGCTCTACAATGAGCAGTTCTTC; CDR3: CASSLSRLYNEQFF
D: .; size: .; V: TRBV5-1; J: TRBJ1-1; DNA: TGCGCCAGCAGCCCAGACACCTATGCAGCTTTCTTT; CDR3: CASSPDTYAAFF
D: .; size: few; V: TRBV18; J: TRBJ2-1; DNA: TGTGCCAGCTCAGCAGGACAAGCCAATGAGCAGTTCTTC; CDR3: CASSAGQANEQFF
D: .; size: .; V: TRBV7-3; J: TRBJ2-3; DNA: TGTGCCAGCAGCTTCCAGGGGGGAAGCTCAGATACGCAGTATTTT; CDR3: CASSFQGGSSDTQYF
D: .; size: few; V: TRBV11-3; J: TRBJ2-3; DNA: TGTGCCAGCAGCGTCGGGGGGCACACAGATACGCAGTATTTT; CDR3: CASSVGGHTDTQYF
D: .; size: .; V: TRBV15; J: TRBJ2-2; DNA: TGTGCCACCAGCTCGACATCCTTTGGCGGGGAGCTGTTTTTT; CDR3: CATSSTSFGGELFF
D: .; size: .; V: TRBV6-6; J: TRBJ2-7; DNA: TGTGCCAGCAGCCCAGGAGGCTACGAGCAGTACTTC; CDR3: CASSPGGYEQYF
D: TRBD2; size: .; V: TRBV7-3; J: TRBJ2-7; DNA: TGTGCCAGCAGCCCGAACGGGGGGGCTTACGAGCAGTACTTC; CDR3: CASSPNGGAYEQYF
D: TRBD2; size: few; V: TRBV5-1; J: TRBJ2-3; DNA: TGCGCCAGCAGCTCCCCCCCGGGACTAGCGGGGATAATCACAGATACGCAGTATTTT; CDR3: CASSSPPGLAGIITDTQYF
D: .; size: few; V: TRBV25-1; J: TRBJ1-1; DNA: TGTGCCAGCAGTGACCGGTACGAAGCTTTCTTT; CDR3: CASSDRYEAFF
D: TRBD1; size: .; V: TRBV15; J: TRBJ1-4; DNA: TGTGCCACCTCGGACAGGGCTAATGAAAAACTGTTTTTT; CDR3: CATSDRANEKLFF
D: .; size: .; V: TRBV25-1; J: TRBJ1-2; DNA: TGTGCCAGCAGTGAATATGACAGTAACTATGGCTACCCCTTC; CDR3: CASSEYDSNYGYPF
D: .; size: few; V: TRBV27; J: TRBJ2-2; DNA: TGTGCCAGCAGTTTATTCCGAGCGGGTAGATATCTCTTCCGGGAGCTGTTTTTT; CDR3: CASSLFRAGRYLFRELFF
D: TRBD2; size: few; V: TRBV4-3; J: TRBJ2-3; DNA: TGCGCCAGCAGCCGCGGGGGGGCCACAGATACGCAGTATTTT; CDR3: CASSRGGATDTQYF
D: .; size: .; V: TRBV2; J: TRBJ2-2; DNA: TGTGCCAGCACCGCCCAGGGGCCCGGGGAGCTGTTTTTT; CDR3: CASTAQGPGELFF
D: TRBD2; size: .; V: TRBV4-1; J: TRBJ2-7; DNA: TGCGCCAGCAGCCCCGGGGGGGACAACTACGAGCAGTACTTC; CDR3: CASSPGGDNYEQYF
D: .; size: .; V: TRBV11-3; J: TRBJ2-5; DNA: TGTGCCAGCAGCTTGGGGGCGCGGGAGACCCAGTACTTC; CDR3: CASSLGARETQYF
D: .; size: .; V: TRBV9; J: TRBJ2-1; DNA: TGTGCCAGCAGCGTAGCTGGGGACACTTACAATGAGCAGTTCTTC; CDR3: CASSVAGDTYNEQFF